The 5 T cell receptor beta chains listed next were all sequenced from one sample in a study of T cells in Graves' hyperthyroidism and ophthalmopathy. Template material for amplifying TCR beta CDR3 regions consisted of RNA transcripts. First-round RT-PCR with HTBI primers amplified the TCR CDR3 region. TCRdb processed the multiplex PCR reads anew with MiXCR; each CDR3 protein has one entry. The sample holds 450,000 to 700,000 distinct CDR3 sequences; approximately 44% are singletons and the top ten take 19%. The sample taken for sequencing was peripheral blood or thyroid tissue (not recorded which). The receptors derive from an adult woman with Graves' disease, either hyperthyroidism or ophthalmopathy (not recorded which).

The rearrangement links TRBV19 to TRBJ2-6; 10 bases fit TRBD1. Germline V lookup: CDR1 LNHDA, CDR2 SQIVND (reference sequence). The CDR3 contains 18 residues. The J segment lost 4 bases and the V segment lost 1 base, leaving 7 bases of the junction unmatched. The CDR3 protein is CASSIADRGNTGANVLTF. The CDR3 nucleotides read TGTGCCAGTAGTATAGCGGACAGGGGGAACACCGGGGCCAACGTCCTGACTTTC.

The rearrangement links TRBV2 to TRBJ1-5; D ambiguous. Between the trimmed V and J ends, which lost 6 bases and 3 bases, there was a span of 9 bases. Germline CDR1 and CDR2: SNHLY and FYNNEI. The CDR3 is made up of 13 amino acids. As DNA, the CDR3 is TGTGCCAGCAGGGTGTACCCCAATCAGCCCCAGCATTTT. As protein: CASRVYPNQPQHF. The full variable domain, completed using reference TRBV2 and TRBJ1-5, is EPEVTQTPSHQVTQMGQEVILRCVPISNHLYFYWYRQILGQKVEFLVSFYNNEISEKSEIFDDQFSVERPDGSNFTLKIRSTKLEDSAMYFCASRVYPNQPQHFGDGTRLSIL.

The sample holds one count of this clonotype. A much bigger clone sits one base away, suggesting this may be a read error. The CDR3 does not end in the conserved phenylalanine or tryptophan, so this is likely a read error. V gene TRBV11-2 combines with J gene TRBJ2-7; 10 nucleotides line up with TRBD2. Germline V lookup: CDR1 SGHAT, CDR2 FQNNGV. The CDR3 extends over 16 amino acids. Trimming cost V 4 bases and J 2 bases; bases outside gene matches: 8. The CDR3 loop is CASSSVTSGYAYEQYS. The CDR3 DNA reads TGTGCCAGCAGCTCAGTGACTAGCGGGTATGCCTACGAGCAGTACTCC.

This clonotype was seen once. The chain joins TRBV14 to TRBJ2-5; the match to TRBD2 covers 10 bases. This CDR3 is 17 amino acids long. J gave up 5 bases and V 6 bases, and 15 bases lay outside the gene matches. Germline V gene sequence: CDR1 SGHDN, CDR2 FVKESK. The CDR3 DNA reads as TGTGCCAGCAGTTTCCCCCGGGCTAGCGGGAGTCAGGAGACCCAGTACTTC. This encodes CASSFPRASGSQETQYF. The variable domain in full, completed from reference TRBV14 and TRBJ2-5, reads EAGVTQFPSHSVIEKGQTVTLRCDPISGHDNLYWYRRVMGKEIKFLLHFVKESKQDESGMPNNRFLAERTGGTYSTLKVQPAELEDSGVYFCASSFPRASGSQETQYFGPGTRLLVL.

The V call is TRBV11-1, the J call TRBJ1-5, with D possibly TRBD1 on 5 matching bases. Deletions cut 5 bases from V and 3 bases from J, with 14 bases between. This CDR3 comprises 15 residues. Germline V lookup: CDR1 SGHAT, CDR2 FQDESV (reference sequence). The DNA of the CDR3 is TGTGCCAGCAGCGTAGAGGGACGGAACAATCAGCCCCAGCATTTT. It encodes CASSVEGRNNQPQHF.